The TCR beta chain described here comes from a study of cytotoxic CD8 clonotypes in ibrutinib-treated CLL. Study observations and caveats: There were few public clonotypes, and on treatment they contracted or stayed stable. Baseline clonality, higher than in age-matched healthy donors, tracked circulating CD8+ T-cell counts. Clonality was higher at ibrutinib response and returned toward baseline at progression.

Some clones are missing from TCRdb's copy, which holds only in-frame ones; the method was immunoSEQ multiplex PCR. The profile shows approximately 340,000 clones, over 60% of them singletons. The V and J ends lost 6 bases and 3 bases respectively, with 18 bases between them. The CDR3 has 16 amino acids. The germline gives CDR1 KGHSH, CDR2 LQKENI. On this clone: The target antigen is unknown.

The clonotype was recovered from a human donor with chronic lymphocytic leukemia. This sequence joins TRBV18 and TRBJ1-5; tentatively, D is TRBD1 (5 bases). This sample comprised PBMCs, obtained after 36 months of ibrutinib treatment. The CDR3: CASSRGGVDTNQPQHF. CDR3 nucleotides: TGTGCCAGCTCGCGCGGGGGGGTGGACACCAATCAGCCCCAGCATTTT.